This section outlines one T cell receptor beta chain sequence together with its context. Its antigen is unidentified. The sample comes from a study of cytomegalovirus exposure and HLA in healthy donors. Findings and limits, study-wide: Per a prior analysis, the majority of TCR beta V segments were productive roughly 90% or roughly 30% of the time.

The CDR3 is 16 residues long. Germline V gene data show CDR1 as SEHNR and CDR2 as FQNEAQ (reference sequence). V gave up 0 bases and J gave up 1 base, with 12 bases separating them. Researchers ran the PCR with 60 Vbeta and 13 Jbeta primers. Sequencing was performed with immunoSEQ multiplex PCR; in TCRdb, only in-frame clones are kept and a portion is missing. With approximately 100,000 clones in the sample, the ten largest clones hold 0.45% to 0.6%. The V gene is TRBV7-9, the J gene TRBJ1-1; perhaps TRBD1 as D (6 bases). Sequencing used PBMCs. This receptor was identified in a man aged 50 to 59 in good health and CMV-seronegative. The CDR3 region has the DNA TGTGCCAGCAGCTTAGCCGGTGGGGGGGCGAACACTGAAGCTTTCTTT. Translation gives CASSLAGGGANTEAFF.